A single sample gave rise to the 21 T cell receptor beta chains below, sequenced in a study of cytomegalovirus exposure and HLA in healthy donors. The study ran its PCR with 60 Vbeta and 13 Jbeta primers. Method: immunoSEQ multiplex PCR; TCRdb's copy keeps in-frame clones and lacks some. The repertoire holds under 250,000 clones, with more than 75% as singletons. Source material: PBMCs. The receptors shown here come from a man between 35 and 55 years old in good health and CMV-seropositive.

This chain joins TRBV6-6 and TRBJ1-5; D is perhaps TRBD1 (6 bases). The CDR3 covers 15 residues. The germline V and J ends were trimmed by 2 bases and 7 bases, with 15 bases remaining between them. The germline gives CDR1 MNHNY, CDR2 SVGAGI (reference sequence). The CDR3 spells CASSYGGQRQQPQHF. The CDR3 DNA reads TGTGCCAGCAGTTACGGGGGACAACGGCAACAGCCCCAGCATTTT.

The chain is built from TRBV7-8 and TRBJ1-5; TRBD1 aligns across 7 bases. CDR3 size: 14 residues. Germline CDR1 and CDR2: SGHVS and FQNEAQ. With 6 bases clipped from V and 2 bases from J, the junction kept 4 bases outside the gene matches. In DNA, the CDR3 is TGTGCCAGCAGGCGCGGGACAGGCAATCAGCCCCAGCATTTT. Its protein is CASRRGTGNQPQHF.

In DNA, the CDR3 is TGCGCCAGCAGCCCGGGACAGGGAGGGACTGAAGCTTTCTTT. This translates into CASSPGQGGTEAFF. J is TRBJ1-1 and V is TRBV5-1, with TRBD1 identical over 9 bases. Trimming removed 4 bases from V and 5 bases from J; junction bases left unmatched: 6. CDR3 length: 14 amino acids. Germline CDR1 is SGHRS and CDR2 is YFSETQ.

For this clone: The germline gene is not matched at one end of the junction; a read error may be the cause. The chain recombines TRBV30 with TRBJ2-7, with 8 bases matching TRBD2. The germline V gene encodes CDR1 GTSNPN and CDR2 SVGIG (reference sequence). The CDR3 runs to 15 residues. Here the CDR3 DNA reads TGTGCCTGGCTGACACGGGAGGGCCTCTCCCACGAGCAGTACTTC. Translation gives CAWLTREGLSHEQYF. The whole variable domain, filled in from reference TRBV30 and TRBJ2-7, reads SQTIHQWPATLVQPVGSPLSLECTVEGTSNPNLYWYRQAAGRGLQLLFYSVGIGQISSEVPQNLSASRPQDRQFILSSKKLLLSDSGFYLCAWLTREGLSHEQYFGPGTRLTVT.

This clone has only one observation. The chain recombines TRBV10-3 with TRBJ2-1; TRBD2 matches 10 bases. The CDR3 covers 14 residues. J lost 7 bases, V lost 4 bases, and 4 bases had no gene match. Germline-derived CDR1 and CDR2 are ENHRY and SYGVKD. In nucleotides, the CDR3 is TGTGCCATCAGTGTAAGCGGGGGGGGGAATGAGCAGTTCTTC. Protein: CAISVSGGGNEQFF.

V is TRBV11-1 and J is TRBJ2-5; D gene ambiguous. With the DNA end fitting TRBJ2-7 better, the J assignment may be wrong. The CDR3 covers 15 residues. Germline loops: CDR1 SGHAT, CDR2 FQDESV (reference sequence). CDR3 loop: CASSSLRLNIYEQYF. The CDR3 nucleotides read TGTGCCAGCAGCTCGCTCCGTCTAAATATCTACGAGCAGTACTTC.

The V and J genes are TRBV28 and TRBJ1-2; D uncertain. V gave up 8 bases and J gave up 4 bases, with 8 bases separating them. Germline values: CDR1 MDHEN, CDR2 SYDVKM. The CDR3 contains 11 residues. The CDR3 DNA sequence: TGTGCCAGCCGAGGAGTCTATGGCTACACCTTC. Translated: CASRGVYGYTF.

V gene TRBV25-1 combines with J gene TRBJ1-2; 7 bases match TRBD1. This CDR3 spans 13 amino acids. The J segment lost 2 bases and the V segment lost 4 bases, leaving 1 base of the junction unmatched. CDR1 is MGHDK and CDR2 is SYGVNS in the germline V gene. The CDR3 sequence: CASSVQGNYGYTF. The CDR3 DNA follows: TGTGCCAGCAGTGTACAGGGGAACTATGGCTACACCTTC.

CDR3 nucleotide sequence: TGTGCCAGCAGCAGGAGCGGGAGGCTAAGCTCCTACAATGAGCAGTTCTTC. This gives the protein CASSRSGRLSSYNEQFF. The chain employs TRBV11-3 and TRBJ2-1, with 9 nucleotides matching TRBD2. The trim removed 5 bases at V and 0 bases at J, leaving 8 bases unmatched. CDR1 and CDR2 from the germline V gene are SGHNT and YENEEA. CDR3 length: 17 amino acids.

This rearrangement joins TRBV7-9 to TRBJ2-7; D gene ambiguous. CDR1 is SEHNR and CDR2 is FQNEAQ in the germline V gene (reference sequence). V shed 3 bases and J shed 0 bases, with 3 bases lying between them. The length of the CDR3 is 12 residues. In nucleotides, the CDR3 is TGTGCCAGCAGCTTGGGCTCCTACGAGCAGTACGTC. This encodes CASSLGSYEQYV.

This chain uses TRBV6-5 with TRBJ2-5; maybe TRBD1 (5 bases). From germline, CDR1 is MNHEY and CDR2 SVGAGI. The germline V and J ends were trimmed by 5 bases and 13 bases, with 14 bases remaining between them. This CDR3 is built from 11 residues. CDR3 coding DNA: TGTGCCAGCAGTGACAGACGTGTCTGGTACTTC. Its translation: CASSDRRVWYF.

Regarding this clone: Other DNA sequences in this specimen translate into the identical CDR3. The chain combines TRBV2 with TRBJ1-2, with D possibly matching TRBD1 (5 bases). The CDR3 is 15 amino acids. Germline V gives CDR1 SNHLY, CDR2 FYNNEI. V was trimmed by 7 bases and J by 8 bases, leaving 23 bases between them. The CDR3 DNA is TGTGCCAGCATAAAGGGTCTGGGGGACTATTGGGGCTACACCTTC. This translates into CASIKGLGDYWGYTF.

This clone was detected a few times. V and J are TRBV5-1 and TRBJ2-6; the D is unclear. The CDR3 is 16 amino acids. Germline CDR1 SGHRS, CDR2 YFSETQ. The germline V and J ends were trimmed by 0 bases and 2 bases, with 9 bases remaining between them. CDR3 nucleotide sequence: TGCGCCAGCAGCTTGGGCCAAGAGACTGGGGCCAACGTCCTGACTTTC. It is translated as CASSLGQETGANVLTF.

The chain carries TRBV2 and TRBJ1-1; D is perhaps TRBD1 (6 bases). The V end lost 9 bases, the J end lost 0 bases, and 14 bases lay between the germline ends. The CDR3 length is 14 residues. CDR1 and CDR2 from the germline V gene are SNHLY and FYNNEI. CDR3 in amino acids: CASNPQGLNTEAFF. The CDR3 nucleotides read TGTGCCAGTAACCCCCAGGGGTTGAACACTGAAGCTTTCTTT.

This CDR3 is CASSLTSGRAVFNEQFF. In DNA form, the CDR3 reads TGTGCCAGCAGCTTGACTAGCGGGAGGGCAGTATTCAATGAGCAGTTCTTC. The genes are TRBV7-6 and TRBJ2-1; 14 bases align to TRBD2. The CDR3 is 17 residues long. V was pared by 3 bases and J by 6 bases, with 7 bases of the junction left unmatched. CDR1 is SGHVS and CDR2 is FNYEAQ in the germline V gene.

CDR3 DNA: TGTGCCAGTAGTATTCGATCGAGCGGAGTAATATTCACCGGGGAGCTGTTTTTT. It yields the protein CASSIRSSGVIFTGELFF. The rearrangement joins TRBV19 to TRBJ2-2; the D gene is possibly TRBD2 (5 bases). The CDR3 loop spans 18 amino acids. Trimming pared 3 bases from V and 4 bases from J, leaving 21 bases between. Looked up from germline, CDR1 is LNHDA and CDR2 is SQIVND (reference sequence).

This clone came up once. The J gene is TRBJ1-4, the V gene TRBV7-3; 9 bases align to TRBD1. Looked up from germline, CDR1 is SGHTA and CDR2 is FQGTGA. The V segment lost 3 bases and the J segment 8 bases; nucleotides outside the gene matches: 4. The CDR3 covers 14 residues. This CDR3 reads CASSLRQGDEKLFF. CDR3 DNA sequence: TGTGCCAGCAGCTTGCGACAGGGGGACGAAAAACTGTTTTTT.

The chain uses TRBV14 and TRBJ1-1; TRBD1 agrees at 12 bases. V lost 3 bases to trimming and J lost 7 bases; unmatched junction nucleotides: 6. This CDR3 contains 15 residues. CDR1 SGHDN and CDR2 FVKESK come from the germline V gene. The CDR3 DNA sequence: TGTGCCAGCAGCCATCCGGGACAGGGGGCTAATGAAGCTTTCTTT. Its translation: CASSHPGQGANEAFF.

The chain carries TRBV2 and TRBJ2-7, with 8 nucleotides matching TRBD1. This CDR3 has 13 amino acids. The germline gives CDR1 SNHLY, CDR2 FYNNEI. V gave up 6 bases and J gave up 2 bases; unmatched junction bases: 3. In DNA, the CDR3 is TGTGCCAGCAGGCGGACAGGGCCCTACGAGCAGTACTTC. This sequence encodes CASRRTGPYEQYF.

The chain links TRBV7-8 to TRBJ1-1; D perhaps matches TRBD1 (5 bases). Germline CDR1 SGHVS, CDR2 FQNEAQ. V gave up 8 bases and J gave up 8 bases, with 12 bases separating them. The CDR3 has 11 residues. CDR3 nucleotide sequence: TGTGCCAGCGCTGGGGGGTTAGAAGCTTTCTTT. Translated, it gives CASAGGLEAFF.

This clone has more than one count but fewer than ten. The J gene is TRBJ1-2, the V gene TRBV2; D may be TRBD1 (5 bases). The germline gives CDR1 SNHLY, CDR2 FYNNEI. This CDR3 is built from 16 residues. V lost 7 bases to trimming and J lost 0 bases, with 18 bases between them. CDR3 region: CASTTLLQAPNYGYTF. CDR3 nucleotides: TGTGCCAGCACCACTCTCTTACAGGCCCCTAACTATGGCTACACCTTC.